This T cell receptor beta chain comes out of a study of T cells in Graves' hyperthyroidism and ophthalmopathy. The CDR3 consists of 14 residues. CDR1 and CDR2 (germline): LGHNA, YSLEER. V dropped 0 bases and J dropped 7; count of bases not matched to a gene: 5. It was RNA transcripts that yielded the amplified TCR beta CDR3 regions. First-round RT-PCR with HTBI primers amplified the TCR CDR3 region. Each CDR3 protein is one row after TCRdb ran MiXCR on the multiplex PCR reads. Among 480,000 or so distinct CDR3 sequences, about 45% were seen once, and the ten largest hold about two fifths. This clonotype occurred many times.

V and J are TRBV4-3 and TRBJ1-2, with 7 nucleotides matching TRBD1. This clonotype was sampled from an adult woman with Graves' disease, either hyperthyroidism or ophthalmopathy (not recorded which). Material: peripheral blood or thyroid tissue (not recorded which). The CDR3 nucleotides are TGCGCCAGCAGCCAAGATTATGACAGGGTTGGCTACACCTTC. This encodes CASSQDYDRVGYTF.